The next 15 T cell receptor beta chains were all read from a single sample in a study of T cell repertoires in cytomegalovirus infection. TCRdb fed the reads into MiXCR, producing one record per CDR3 protein. The sample has a few hundred thousand distinct CDR3 sequences, just under 40% seen once. Their specific antigens are unknown. The sample was cultured PBMCs, taken from culture after CMV antigen stimulation. These TCRs come from a human donor in good health (CMV status not recorded). Some clones in this sample may be carry-over from other donors' samples.

As for this clonotype: The junction does not match germline at one end; this may be a read error. V usage is TRBV4-1 and J usage is TRBJ2-7; D is undetermined. In germline, CDR1 is MGHRA, CDR2 YSYEKL. The CDR3 totals 14 residues. CDR3 residues: CASSQSSESYEQYF. CDR3 in DNA: TGTGCCAGCAGCCAATCCTCAGAGTCCTACGAGCAGTACTTC.

This chain uses TRBV7-2 with TRBJ2-1, with D possibly TRBD1 on 6 matching bases. The CDR3 extends over 15 amino acids. From germline, CDR1 is SGHTA and CDR2 FQGNSA. Trimming pared 4 bases from V and 1 base from J, leaving 11 bases between. The CDR3 reads CASSSRGGSYNEQFF. The CDR3, as DNA: TGTGCCAGCAGCTCCAGGGGTGGATCCTACAATGAGCAGTTCTTC.

The CDR3 reads CASSHGVRGSGDEQFF. The CDR3 region has the DNA TGTGCCAGCAGCCATGGGGTACGCGGGAGTGGGGATGAGCAGTTCTTC. The rearrangement links TRBV3-1 to TRBJ2-1; 7 bases are a match to TRBD2. In germline, CDR1 is LGHDT, CDR2 YNNKEL (reference sequence). The J segment lost 8 bases and the V segment lost 3 bases, leaving 13 bases of the junction unmatched. CDR3 length: 16 amino acids.

V and J are TRBV27 and TRBJ2-1; 13 bases align to TRBD2. The V segment lost 6 bases and the J segment 8 bases; nucleotides outside the gene matches: 7. CDR1 and CDR2 (germline): MNHEY, SMNVEV (reference sequence). The CDR3 loop spans 15 amino acids. CDR3 sequence reads: CASSPTSGRADEQFF. The CDR3 DNA sequence: TGTGCCAGCAGCCCCACTAGCGGGAGGGCCGATGAGCAGTTCTTC.

The chain employs TRBV12-3 or TRBV12-4 and TRBJ1-2, with D unclear. The CDR3 has 12 residues. V was cut by 5 bases and J by 2 bases, with 6 bases left in between. CDR3 bases: TGTGCCAGCAGTCAGATGAACTATGGCTACACCTTC. This translates into CASSQMNYGYTF.

The chain couples TRBV15 to TRBJ2-5; D might be TRBD2 (6 bases). Trimming removed 3 bases from V and 1 base from J, with 18 bases in between. Germline CDR1 LNHNV, CDR2 YYDKDF (reference sequence). The CDR3 has 17 amino acids. The CDR3 is CATSSLHRGSFQETQYF. The CDR3 region has the DNA TGTGCCACCAGCAGCCTACATCGGGGGAGCTTCCAAGAGACCCAGTACTTC.

The chain's CDR3 is CSVVRLAGRGTDTQYF. CDR3 in DNA: TGCAGCGTTGTACGACTAGCGGGGAGAGGCACAGATACGCAGTATTTT. The chain couples TRBV29-1 to TRBJ2-3; TRBD2 aligns across 11 bases. Germline assignment: CDR1 SQVTM and CDR2 ANQGSEA. The CDR3 length is 16 residues. The V and J ends lost 4 bases and 1 base, in that order; junction bases with no gene match: 7.

This clonotype showed up just a few times. The chain joins TRBV7-2 to TRBJ2-7, with TRBD2 matching over 11 bases. The CDR3 spans 16 residues. V lost 0 bases, J lost 7 bases, and 8 bases stayed unmatched. Germline V CDR1 and CDR2: SGHTA, FQGNSA. The DNA of the CDR3 is TGTGCCAGCAGCTTAGCGCTAGCGGGAGGATCGAGTGAGCAGTACTTC. Its protein product is CASSLALAGGSSEQYF.

The chain recombines TRBV7-2 with TRBJ1-1; no clear D gene. Germline V gene lookup returns CDR1 SGHTA and CDR2 FQGNSA. The CDR3 is made up of 14 amino acids. Trimming removed 5 bases from V and 1 base from J, with 11 bases in between. Here the CDR3 reads CASSPLAENTEAFF. CDR3 coding DNA: TGTGCCAGCAGCCCCTTGGCGGAGAACACTGAAGCTTTCTTT.

The rearrangement uses TRBV6-1 and TRBJ2-7; D remains ambiguous. Germline V CDR1 and CDR2: MNHNS, SASEGT. The CDR3 contains 13 residues. V was clipped by 6 bases and J by 7 bases, with 16 bases between them. The CDR3 loop is CASSTYRPEEQYF. The CDR3 nucleotides read TGTGCCAGCAGCACATACCGACCTGAAGAGCAGTACTTC.

This clonotype was found many times. The rearrangement uses TRBV7-2 and TRBJ2-3; no definite D call. Germline loops: CDR1 SGHTA, CDR2 FQGNSA. Trimming took 3 bases from V and 0 from J, leaving 10 bases between them. The CDR3 sequence is 15 residues long. CDR3 DNA sequence: TGTGCCAGCAGCTTTGGGTCGACTAGCACAGATACGCAGTATTTT. The encoded protein is CASSFGSTSTDTQYF.

The chain combines TRBV29-1 with TRBJ2-3; the D gene could be TRBD1 or TRBD2 (6 bases each). Trimming removed 6 bases at V and 0 bases at J, with 19 bases between. Germline V gene data show CDR1 as SQVTM and CDR2 as ANQGSEA. CDR3 length equals 16 residues. The CDR3 protein is CSVTSGADSSTDTQYF. The CDR3 coding sequence is TGCAGCGTGACCTCGGGGGCGGACTCTAGCACAGATACGCAGTATTTT.

There are a few counts of this clonotype. The CDR3 coding sequence is TGCAGTGCTAGAGATCGCCGTGGCGGTCCTGGGGCCAACGTCCTGACTTTC. Amino acids: CSARDRRGGPGANVLTF. The chain is built from TRBV20-1 and TRBJ2-6; D is undetermined. This CDR3 is 17 amino acids long. Trimming stripped 0 bases from V and 2 bases from J, with 14 bases between. CDR1 is DFQATT and CDR2 is SNEGSKA in the germline V gene (reference sequence).

This clonotype was found many times. The chain is built from TRBV7-2 and TRBJ2-5, with 8 bases lining up with TRBD2. Germline-derived CDR1 and CDR2 are SGHTA and FQGNSA. The CDR3 has 14 residues. V gave up 5 bases and J gave up 2 bases; unmatched junction bases: 4. The CDR3 reads CASSEGLGQETQYF. CDR3 in DNA: TGTGCCAGCAGCGAGGGACTAGGACAAGAGACCCAGTACTTC.

The V gene is TRBV7-8, the J gene TRBJ2-7, with 11 bases aligning to TRBD2. This CDR3 contains 18 residues. V shed 1 base, J shed 3 bases, and the junction held 11 bases outside the gene matches. Germline CDR1 SGHVS, CDR2 FQNEAQ. This CDR3 reads CASSLEPGLAVHYYEQYF. CDR3 DNA sequence: TGTGCCAGCAGCTTAGAACCGGGACTAGCGGTTCACTACTACGAGCAGTACTTC.